This T cell receptor beta chain was sequenced for a study of cytomegalovirus exposure and HLA in healthy donors. For the study at large: About 79% of several hundred genotyped donors fell in the Caucasian-associated ancestry cluster. Study-level results: 150 or so TCR beta chains were listed as cytomegalovirus-associated.

Primers included in the PCR were 60 Vbeta and 13 Jbeta primers. Only in-frame clones appear in the TCRdb table, and some are missing; sequencing was by immunoSEQ multiplex PCR. The sample carries 150,000 to 200,000 clones, over 75% recorded once. The CDR3 extends over 16 amino acids. V dropped 1 base and J dropped 4; count of bases not matched to a gene: 7. Germline V lookup: CDR1 SGHTS, CDR2 YDEGEE. In this sample, this clone turned up a few times. Its antigen is unknown. The V and J genes are TRBV5-8 and TRBJ2-1, with 8 bases aligning to TRBD2. The sequence derives from a girl under three years old in good health and CMV-seronegative. Input material: PBMCs. The CDR3 spells CASSLTGTRRYNEQFF. The CDR3 DNA is TGTGCCAGCAGCTTGACCGGGACTAGAAGGTACAATGAGCAGTTCTTC.